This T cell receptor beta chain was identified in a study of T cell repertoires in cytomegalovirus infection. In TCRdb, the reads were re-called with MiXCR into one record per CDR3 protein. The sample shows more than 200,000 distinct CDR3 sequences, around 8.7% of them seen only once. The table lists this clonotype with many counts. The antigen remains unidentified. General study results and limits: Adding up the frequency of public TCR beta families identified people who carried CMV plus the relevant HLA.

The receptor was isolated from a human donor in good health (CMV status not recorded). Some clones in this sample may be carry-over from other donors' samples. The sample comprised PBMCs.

The CDR3 here is CASSLRDRASGELFF. DNA of the CDR3: TGTGCCAGCAGTCTCCGGGACAGGGCCTCCGGGGAGCTGTTTTTT. The gene calls are TRBV27 and TRBJ2-2, with 9 bases identical to TRBD1. J was trimmed by 6 bases and V by 5 bases; bases with no gene match: 7. This CDR3 spans 15 amino acids. Germline-derived CDR1 and CDR2 are MNHEY and SMNVEV (reference sequence).